This T cell receptor (beta chain) was sequenced during a study of CD8 T cells in ankylosing spondylitis (dated 2017 in TCRdb). Regarding the study in general: The study set out to find disease-linked TCR variants by profiling T cell receptor beta repertoires in ankylosing spondylitis patients and healthy donors. In total, the full study cohort was made up of some 110 healthy donors and about two dozen ankylosing spondylitis patients. Peripheral blood was sampled, and synovial fluid was additionally collected from ankylosing spondylitis patients.

Synovial fluid samples were matched to blood samples from the same ankylosing spondylitis patients. Overall study results and their limits: The disease-linked clones had a CD8+ phenotype and were found at relatively low frequencies in peripheral blood. According to the report, matched synovial fluid samples from ankylosing spondylitis patients were significantly enriched for the disease-linked clones. Blood from ankylosing spondylitis patients appeared to be characterized by a TCR beta motif composed of eight highly homologous amino acid variants. Some motif variants were previously reported in synovial fluid and blood of reactive arthritis patients, suggesting common disease-initiation mechanisms.

Sequencing instrument: Illumina HiSeq 2500. Quantitative 5'-RACE with molecular barcodes was used to prepare TCR beta libraries. As for the original processing: A new computational method, built on a probabilistic model of VDJ rearrangement, was used to identify disease-linked TCR variants. The public reads were run again by TCRdb, first through fastp at Q25 and then through MiXCR, and only productive beta chains were kept. Entries that share a CDR3 protein sequence are merged under the most common genes and DNA. In this record, the V and J calls reflect TCRdb's handling and not the investigators' own analysis. For this sample the table gives roughly 150,000 distinct CDR3 sequences, of which under 35% were detected only once. Together, the top ten hold approximately 5.9% of the sample. About this clonotype itself: The clone's antigen remains unknown. No much larger clonotype is one base removed from it; base qualities were not supplied.

The sequenced material came from synovial fluid, either unsorted or a sorted T cell fraction (not recorded which). The receptor comes from a male donor with ankylosing spondylitis.

The sequenced DNA is TGCGCCAGCAGTGAGGTTGCGGGGGTCTACGAGCAGTACTTC. Its product reads: CASSEVAGVYEQYF. Recombination linked TRBV10-1 to TRBJ2-7; 7 middle bases align to TRBD2. Relative to germline, V is missing 2 bases and J is missing 3 bases, with 4 bases of the junction outside any gene match. The germline V gene (reference sequence) sets CDR1 to WNHNN and CDR2 to SYGVQD. The CDR3 goes from the cysteine to the phenylalanine over 14 residues. CDR3 DNA is the only sequence kept; it has 42 bases, read in frame from the first base.